The entry below describes one TCR beta chain. Its antigen is not known. This entry belongs to a study of cytotoxic CD8 clonotypes in ibrutinib-treated CLL. Study at large: The patients, under twelve relapsed/refractory and fewer than 16 treatment-naive, included about 18 who were IGHV unmutated. Patients attained about 24 partial and 2 complete responses; at median about 74 months, 14 remained remitted while roughly 12 progressed.

General study findings and limits: Researchers report that baseline clonality outpaced age-matched healthy donors and tracked circulating CD8+ T-cell counts.

Data came from immunoSEQ multiplex PCR; TCRdb stores just in-frame clones and leaves some out. The sample carries 200,000 to 250,000 clones, 60% to 75% recorded once. Sequencing was performed on PBMCs, taken after 24 months of ibrutinib treatment. This TCR was sampled from a human donor with chronic lymphocytic leukemia.

Here the CDR3 DNA reads TGTGCCAGCAGGCTTAGCCAAGGCGAGCAGTACTTC. Protein sequence: CASRLSQGEQYF. The chain carries TRBV11-2 and TRBJ2-7; D remains unclear. The CDR3 contains 12 residues. The germline V gene has CDR1 SGHAT and CDR2 FQNNGV. With 6 bases removed from V and 6 bases from J, the gap between germline ends came to 12 bases.